The rows below give T cell receptor beta chains drawn from one sample of a study of cytomegalovirus exposure and HLA in healthy donors. Method: immunoSEQ multiplex PCR; TCRdb's copy keeps in-frame clones and lacks some. The table lists under 150,000 clones, 76% of them singletons, with around 2% in the top ten. Sequenced: PBMCs. The receptors were sampled from a woman aged 40 to 50 in good health and CMV-seronegative. Both conserved end residues are trimmed from each CDR3. The order of the fields is clone size, V gene, J gene, CDR3 protein. The size of a clone is reported for some rows only, either as once, few or many, or as a class for expanded clones.

>NA|TRBV7-2|TRBJ2-4
ASSLTGSGGKNIQY
>once|TRBV6-5|TRBJ1-5
ASSYRTGDQPQH
>NA|TRBV2|TRBJ2-6
ASSEDTFSGANVLT
>few|TRBV15|TRBJ2-3
ATSRLQDTQY
>NA|TRBV18|TRBJ2-7
ASSPPGQSSYEQY
>NA|TRBV21-1|TRBJ1-4
ASSKAWRTSRDRGCIATNEKLF
>NA|TRBV28|TRBJ1-4
AITPGADEKLF
>once|TRBV5-1|TRBJ2-2
ASSSTGQGMMNTGELF
>NA|TRBV28|TRBJ1-4
ASSPGTATNEKLF
>NA|TRBV27|TRBJ1-2
ASSLGQGDGYT
>once|TRBV2|TRBJ1-5
ASSEAIQGAGQPQH
>NA|TRBV5-1|TRBJ2-5
ASSLALASAETQY
>few|TRBV19|TRBJ2-3
ASSIGDSRTDTQY
>few|TRBV11-2|TRBJ1-2
ASSSSEGGGYT
>NA|TRBV13|TRBJ2-7
ASSDGLVGRQSEQY
>once|TRBV7-9|TRBJ1-5
ASSSQNSNQPQH
>NA|TRBV4-2|TRBJ2-5
ASSQEGPTAETQY
>NA|TRBV18|TRBJ1-2
ASSPRTPRTGDGYT
>once|TRBV7-9|TRBJ2-5
ASSLTSAETQY
>NA|TRBV19|TRBJ2-1
ASSEVAGLAGNEQF
>NA|TRBV27|TRBJ2-1
ASSLRFGGSYNEQF
>once|TRBV19|TRBJ1-1
ASSPRTGGMNTEAF
>NA|TRBV27|TRBJ2-1
ASSLWGGSYNEQF
>NA|TRBV2|TRBJ2-2
ASSDSGDRGNTGELF
>few|TRBV30|TRBJ1-6
AWSSFYNSPLH
>NA|TRBV6-1|TRBJ1-5
ASSDRGTQPQH
>NA|TRBV7-8|TRBJ2-1
ASSPRAGTYNEQF
>NA|TRBV6-5|TRBJ2-7
ASSYPTFSGSYEQY
>once|TRBV6-5|TRBJ1-2
ASSQRQQTNYGYT
>few|TRBV27|TRBJ1-1
ASSIFPGEAF
>few|TRBV4-1|TRBJ1-4
ASSQGGSGTGREKLF
>once|TRBV5-4|TRBJ1-1
ASSSGAGGTEAF
>NA|TRBV19|TRBJ1-2
ASSIRPGDGYT
>NA|TRBV27|TRBJ2-1
TTWGDPYNEQF
>NA|TRBV10-3|TRBJ1-2
AISATGEYGYT
>NA|TRBV27|TRBJ2-1
ASSATGSVQF
>NA|TRBV7-9|TRBJ2-7
ASSFQAGTTGEQY
>NA|TRBV28|TRBJ1-1
ASSQTGQGNTEAF
>NA|TRBV6-1|TRBJ1-5
ASSEEGQGQPQH
>NA|TRBV6-1|TRBJ1-2
ASSENRGHGYT
>once|TRBV6-4|TRBJ2-1
ASSEGTSGGYNEQF
>NA|TRBV5-1|TRBJ2-7
ASSTGPSGGEQY
>NA|TRBV15|TRBJ2-3
ATSPRRGVTDTQY
>NA|TRBV11-1|TRBJ1-3
ASSPRIGGFGNTIY
>few|TRBV5-1|TRBJ1-5
ASSLGQGHQPQH
>NA|TRBV19|TRBJ1-2
ASSGGSGTANYYGYT
>NA|TRBV5-1|TRBJ1-3
ASSFQGESGNTIY
>NA|TRBV19|TRBJ2-3
ASSMTGQVADTQY
>NA|TRBV29-1|TRBJ1-5
SAQENSNQPQH
>NA|TRBV14|TRBJ2-7
ASSQSRTSGSREQY
>NA|TRBV6-6|TRBJ2-1
ASSYSPLAAHEQF
>NA|TRBV6-1|TRBJ1-2
ASSDPGQGRSYT
>NA|TRBV27|TRBJ1-1
ASISGEIPYTERAEAF